There are many counts of the clone carrying this T cell receptor beta chain. Its antigen remains unidentified. The sample comes from a study of early T cells in non-severe SARS-CoV-2 infection. In the study overall: Bulk RNA taken from unsorted whole blood was sequenced, leaving chains unpaired.

Unique molecular identifier tags were affixed to discrete cDNA molecules. A single record per CDR3 protein comes from TCRdb applying MiXCR to the 5' RACE reads. Among more than 70,000 distinct CDR3 sequences listed, around 12% were seen once. The CDR3 extends over 13 amino acids. The germline gives CDR1 SGHTA, CDR2 FQGTGA. V dropped 1 base and J dropped 7 bases, with 11 bases sitting between them. Study-wide results and limits: There was a bias toward anti-spike CD8 responses in VDJdb matching, which missed private and CD4 specificities.

Sequenced sample: whole blood. The sequence came from an adult who was a healthcare worker with PCR-confirmed SARS-CoV-2 infection or an uninfected control (not recorded which). The chain carries TRBV7-3 and TRBJ2-7, with D tentatively TRBD2 (5 bases). CDR3 sequence reads: CASSLNPSGEQYF. DNA for the CDR3: TGTGCCAGCAGCTTAAATCCTTCGGGGGAGCAGTACTTC. Full variable domain (outside the CDR3, taken from reference TRBV7-3 and TRBJ2-7): GAGVSQTPSNKVTEKGKYVELRCDPISGHTALYWYRQSLGQGPEFLIYFQGTGAADDSGLPNDRFFAVRPEGSVSTLKIQRTERGDSAVYLCASSLNPSGEQYFGPGTRLTVT.